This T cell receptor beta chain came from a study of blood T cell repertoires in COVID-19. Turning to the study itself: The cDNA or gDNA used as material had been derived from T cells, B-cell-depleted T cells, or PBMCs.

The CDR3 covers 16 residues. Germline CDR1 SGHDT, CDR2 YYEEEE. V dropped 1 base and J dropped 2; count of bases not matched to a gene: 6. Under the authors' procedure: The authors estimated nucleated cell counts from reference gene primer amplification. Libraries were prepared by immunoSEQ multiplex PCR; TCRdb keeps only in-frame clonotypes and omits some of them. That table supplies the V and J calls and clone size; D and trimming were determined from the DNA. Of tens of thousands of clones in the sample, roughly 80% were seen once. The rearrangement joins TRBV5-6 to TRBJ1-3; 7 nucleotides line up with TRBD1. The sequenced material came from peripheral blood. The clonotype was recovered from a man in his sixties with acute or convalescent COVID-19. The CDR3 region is CASSLLDRAAGNTIYF. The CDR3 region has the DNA TGTGCCAGCAGCTTGCTCGACAGGGCGGCTGGAAACACCATATATTTT.